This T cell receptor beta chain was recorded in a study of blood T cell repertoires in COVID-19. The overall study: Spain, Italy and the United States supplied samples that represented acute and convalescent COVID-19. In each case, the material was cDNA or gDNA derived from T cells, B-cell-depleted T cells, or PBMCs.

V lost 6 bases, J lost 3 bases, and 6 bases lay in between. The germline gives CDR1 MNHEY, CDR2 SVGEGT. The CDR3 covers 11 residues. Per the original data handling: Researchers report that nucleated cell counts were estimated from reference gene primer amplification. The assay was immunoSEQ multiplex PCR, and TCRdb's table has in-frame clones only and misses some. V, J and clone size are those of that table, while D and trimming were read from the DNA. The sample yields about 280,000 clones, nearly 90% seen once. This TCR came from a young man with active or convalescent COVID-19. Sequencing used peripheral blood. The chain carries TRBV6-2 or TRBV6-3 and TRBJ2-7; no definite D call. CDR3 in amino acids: CASSPYYEQYF. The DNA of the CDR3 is TGTGCCAGCAGCCCCTACTACGAGCAGTACTTC.